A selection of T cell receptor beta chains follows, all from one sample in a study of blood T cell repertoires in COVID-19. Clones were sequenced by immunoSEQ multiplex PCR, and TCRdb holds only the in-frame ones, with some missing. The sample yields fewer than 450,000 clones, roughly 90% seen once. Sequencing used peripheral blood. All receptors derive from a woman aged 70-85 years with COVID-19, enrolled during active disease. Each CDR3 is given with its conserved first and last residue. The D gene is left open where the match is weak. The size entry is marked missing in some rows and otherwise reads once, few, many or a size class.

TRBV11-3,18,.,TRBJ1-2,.,CASSSPWRDGGNDYGYTF,TGTGCCAGCAGCTCCCCCTGGAGGGATGGGGGGAATGACTATGGCTACACCTTC
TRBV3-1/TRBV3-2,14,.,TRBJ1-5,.,CASSQDDSFQPQHF,TGTGCCAGCAGCCAAGATGATAGCTTTCAGCCCCAGCATTTT
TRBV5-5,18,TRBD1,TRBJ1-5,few,CASSLNGRGQESNQPQHF,TGTGCCAGCAGCTTGAATGGGAGGGGACAGGAAAGCAATCAGCCCCAGCATTTT
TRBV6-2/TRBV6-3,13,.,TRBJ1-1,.,CASSYLGLLVAFF,TGTGCCAGCAGTTACCTCGGACTTTTGGTAGCTTTCTTT
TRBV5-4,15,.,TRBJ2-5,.,CASSHDQGPLGTQYF,TGTGCCAGCAGCCACGATCAGGGCCCGTTGGGGACCCAGTACTTC
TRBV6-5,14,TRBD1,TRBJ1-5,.,CASSPGQGPQPQHF,TGTGCCAGCAGCCCCGGACAGGGACCTCAGCCCCAGCATTTT
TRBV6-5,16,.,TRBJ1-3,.,CASSSPTGRWENTIYF,TGTGCCAGCAGTTCTCCGACAGGACGTTGGGAAAACACCATATATTTT
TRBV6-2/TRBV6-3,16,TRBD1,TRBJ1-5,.,CASSQQGANRNQPQHF,TGTGCCAGCAGTCAACAGGGGGCAAATAGGAATCAGCCCCAGCATTTT
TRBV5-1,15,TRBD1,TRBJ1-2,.,CASSFSGQGVYGYTF,TGCGCCAGCAGCTTCTCAGGACAGGGGGTCTATGGCTACACCTTC
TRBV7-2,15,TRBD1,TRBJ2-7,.,CASSPGTGASYEQYF,TGTGCCAGCAGCCCCGGGACAGGGGCCTCCTACGAGCAGTACTTC
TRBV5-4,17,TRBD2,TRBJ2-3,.,CASSLERASGGTDTQYF,TGTGCCAGCAGCTTGGAAAGGGCTAGCGGGGGCACAGATACGCAGTATTTT
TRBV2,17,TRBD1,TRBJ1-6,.,CASSEALMDRGGSPLHF,TGTGCCAGCAGTGAAGCGCTTATGGACAGGGGAGGATCACCCCTCCACTTT
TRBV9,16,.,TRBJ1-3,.,CASSPGAGASGNTIYF,TGTGCCAGCAGCCCCGGTGCAGGGGCCTCTGGAAACACCATATATTTT
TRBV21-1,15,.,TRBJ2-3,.,CASSTKRWGTDTQYF,TGTGCCAGCAGTACTAAGCGGTGGGGCACAGATACGCAGTATTTT
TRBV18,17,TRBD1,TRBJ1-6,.,CASSPPVNRGRNSPLHF,TGTGCCAGCTCACCACCGGTAAACAGGGGAAGGAATTCACCCCTCCACTTT
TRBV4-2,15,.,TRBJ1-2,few,CASSQDLHTGYGYTF,TGTGCCAGCAGCCAAGATCTTCATACCGGGTATGGCTACACCTTC
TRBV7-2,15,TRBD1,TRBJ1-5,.,CASSLVGTDDQPQHF,TGTGCCAGCAGCTTAGTGGGGACAGATGATCAGCCCCAGCATTTT
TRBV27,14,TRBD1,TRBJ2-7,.,CASSSPGTGDEQYF,TGTGCCAGCAGTTCCCCCGGGACAGGGGACGAGCAGTACTTC
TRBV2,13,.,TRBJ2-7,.,CASSQQGTHEQYF,TGTGCCAGCAGTCAACAGGGAACCCACGAGCAGTACTTC
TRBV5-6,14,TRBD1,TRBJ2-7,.,CASSLGDSSYEQYF,TGTGCCAGCAGCTTGGGGGACAGCTCCTACGAGCAGTACTTC
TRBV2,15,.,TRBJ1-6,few,CASSRGDPYNSPLHF,TGTGCCAGCTCCCGGGGTGATCCCTATAATTCACCCCTCCACTTT
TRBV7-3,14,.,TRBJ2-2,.,CASSSQGGTGELFF,TGTGCCAGCAGTTCGCAGGGGGGCACCGGGGAGCTGTTTTTT
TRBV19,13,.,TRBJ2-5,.,CASSSSVGETQYF,TGTGCCAGTAGTTCCTCAGTCGGGGAGACCCAGTACTTC
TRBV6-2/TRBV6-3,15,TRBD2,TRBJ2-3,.,CASSRAGGQPGTQYF,TGTGCCAGCAGTCGAGCGGGGGGCCAACCGGGTACGCAGTATTTT
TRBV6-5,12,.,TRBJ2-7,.,CAGRGSSYEQYF,TGTGCCGGCCGGGGTTCCTCCTACGAGCAGTACTTC
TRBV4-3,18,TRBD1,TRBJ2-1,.,CASSQDRSGGFFYNEQFF,TGCGCCAGCAGCCAAGATCGCTCAGGGGGCTTCTTCTACAATGAGCAGTTCTTC
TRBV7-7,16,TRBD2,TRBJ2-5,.,CASSPGLAGRQETQYF,TGTGCCAGCAGCCCCGGACTAGCGGGGCGCCAAGAGACCCAGTACTTC